These 6 T cell receptor beta chains were sequenced from one sample in a study of tumor and adjacent non-tumor tissue in lung cancer. This sample's RNA came from whole unsorted tissue. TCRbeta libraries were built with three rounds of nested PCR, modified from ARM-PCR. TCRdb reanalysed the multiplex PCR reads using MiXCR and keeps one entry per CDR3 protein. The table includes approximately 100,000 distinct CDR3 sequences, roughly 74% detected once. Sequenced sample: lung tumor tissue. The receptors originated from an older woman with non-small cell lung cancer.

Concerning this clonotype: A junction end diverges from the germline sequence, so it may reflect a read error. V is TRBV11-2 and J is TRBJ2-1, with D perhaps TRBD1 (6 bases). The CDR3 is 14 residues long. Germline V gene sequence: CDR1 SGHAT, CDR2 FQNNGV. CDR3 nucleotide sequence: TGTGCCAGGAGCTTAAGCAGGGGACGAAATGAACAGTTCTTC. Translation gives CARSLSRGRNEQFF.

This chain joins TRBV9 and TRBJ1-2; possibly TRBD1 for D (5 bases). The CDR3 extends over 14 amino acids. Trimming took 0 bases from V and 8 from J, leaving 14 bases between them. Germline CDR1 and CDR2: SGDLS and YYNGEE. The CDR3 coding sequence is TGTGCCAGCAGCGTAGAGGGGAGCCCTATCGGCTACACCTTC. Its translation: CASSVEGSPIGYTF.

A word on this clonotype: One end of the junction varies from germline; a read error may be responsible. The gene calls are TRBV11-2 and TRBJ2-1; D is possibly TRBD1 or TRBD2 (5 bases each). This CDR3 is 16 amino acids long. Germline V gene sequence: CDR1 SGHAT, CDR2 FQNNGV. CDR3 DNA sequence: TGTGCCAGCACCCCTCCTCGAGGGGCGGCCTACAATGAGCAGCTCTTC. This codes for CASTPPRGAAYNEQLF.

This clonotype was recorded only once. Possible read error: a much larger clone is one base away. V usage is TRBV6-2 or TRBV6-3 and J usage is TRBJ2-7, with D possibly being TRBD2 (5 bases). The V gene's germline CDR1 is MNHEY and CDR2 SVGEGT. V lost 3 bases to trimming and J lost 4 bases, with 16 bases between them. The CDR3 runs 15 residues. CDR3: CASSYPSRLLYEQYF. CDR3 DNA sequence: TGTGCCAGCAGTTATCCTAGCAGGTTGTTATACGAGCAGTACTTC.

With regard to this clonotype: This may come from a read error, since a much larger clone is one base off. This chain uses TRBV24-1 with TRBJ2-3; TRBD2 agrees at 8 bases. The CDR3 contains 14 residues. Unmatched junction bases numbered 6, after V lost 2 bases and J lost 9 bases. Germline V CDR1 and CDR2: KGHDR, SFDVKD. Here the CDR3 DNA reads TGTGCCACCAGTGATTCGAGAGCGGGAGAAACGCAGTATTTT. It specifies CATSDSRAGETQYF.

This clonotype was found a few times. A much larger clone lies one base from this, so it may be a read error. As the CDR3 is not closed by the conserved phenylalanine or tryptophan, this likely results from a read error. The CDR3 spells CASSEGRPPYSPLHS. The CDR3 nucleotides are TGTGCCAGCAGTGAAGGCCGGCCCCCCTATTCACCCCTCCACTCT. The genes are TRBV6-1 and TRBJ1-6; D remains ambiguous. Germline CDR1 and CDR2: MNHNS and SASEGT. The V end was cut by 1 base, the J end by 8 bases, with 12 bases between. The CDR3 covers 15 residues.